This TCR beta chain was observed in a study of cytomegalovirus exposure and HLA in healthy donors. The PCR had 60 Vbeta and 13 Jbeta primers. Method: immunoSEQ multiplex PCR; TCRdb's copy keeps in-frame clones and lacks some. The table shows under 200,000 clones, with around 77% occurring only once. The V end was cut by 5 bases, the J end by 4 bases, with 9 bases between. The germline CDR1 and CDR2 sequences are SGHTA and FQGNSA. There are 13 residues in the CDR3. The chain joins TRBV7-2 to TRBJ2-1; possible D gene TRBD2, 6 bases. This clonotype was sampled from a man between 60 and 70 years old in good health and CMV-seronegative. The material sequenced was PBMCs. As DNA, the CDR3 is TGTGCCAGCAGCCGGGAGATTTACAATGAGCAGTTCTTC. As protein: CASSREIYNEQFF.